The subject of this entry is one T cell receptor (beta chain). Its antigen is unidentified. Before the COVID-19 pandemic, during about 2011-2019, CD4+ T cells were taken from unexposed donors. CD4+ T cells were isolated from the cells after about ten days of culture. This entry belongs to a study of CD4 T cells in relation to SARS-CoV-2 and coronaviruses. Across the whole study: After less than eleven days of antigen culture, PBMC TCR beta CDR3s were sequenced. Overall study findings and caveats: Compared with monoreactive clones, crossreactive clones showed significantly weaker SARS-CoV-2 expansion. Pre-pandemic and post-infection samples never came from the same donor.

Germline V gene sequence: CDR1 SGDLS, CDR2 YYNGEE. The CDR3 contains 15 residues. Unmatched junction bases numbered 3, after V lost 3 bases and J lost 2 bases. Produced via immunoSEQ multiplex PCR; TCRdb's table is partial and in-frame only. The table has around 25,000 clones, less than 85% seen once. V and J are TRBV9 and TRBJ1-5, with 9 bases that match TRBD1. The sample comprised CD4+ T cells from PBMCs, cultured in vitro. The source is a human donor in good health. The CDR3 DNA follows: TGTGCCAGCAGCGCGACAGGGGGGGGCAATCAGCCCCAGCATTTT. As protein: CASSATGGGNQPQHF. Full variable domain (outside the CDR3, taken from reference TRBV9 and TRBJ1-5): DSGVTQTPKHLITATGQRVTLRCSPRSGDLSVYWYQQSLDQGLQFLIQYYNGEERAKGNILERFSAQQFPDLHSELNLSSLELGDSALYFCASSATGGGNQPQHFGDGTRLSIL.